This T cell receptor (beta chain) was sequenced for a study of CXCR3-negative and CXCR3-positive naive CD8 T cells. Study results and limitations: More hydrophobic TRB CDR3s occurred in CXCR3-positive than in CXCR3-negative naive cells.

Turning to this clonotype: The antigen is undetermined.

The CDR3 is 15 amino acids. From germline, CDR1 is SGHVS and CDR2 FQNEAQ. The TRB libraries of cDNA were built by UMI-labeled 5' RACE. TCRdb re-called the 5' RACE reads and gives one entry per CDR3 protein, without DNA. The table counts about 62,000 distinct CDR3 sequences; about 4.5% lies in the top ten. A CD45RO-CCR7+CD27+CD95- phenotype identified naive CD8+ T cells. The TCR comes from a human donor in good health. Some clones in this sample may be carry-over from other donors' samples. This chain joins TRBV7-8 and TRBJ1-2; TCRdb's D call of TRBD1 is untestable without DNA. Sequenced material: naive CXCR3- CD8+ T cells from blood. This sample's subset: CD45RO-CCR7+CD27+CD95- naive CD8+ T cells lacking CXCR3 (TNR3-). Here the CDR3 reads CAGSSWTETNYGYTF.